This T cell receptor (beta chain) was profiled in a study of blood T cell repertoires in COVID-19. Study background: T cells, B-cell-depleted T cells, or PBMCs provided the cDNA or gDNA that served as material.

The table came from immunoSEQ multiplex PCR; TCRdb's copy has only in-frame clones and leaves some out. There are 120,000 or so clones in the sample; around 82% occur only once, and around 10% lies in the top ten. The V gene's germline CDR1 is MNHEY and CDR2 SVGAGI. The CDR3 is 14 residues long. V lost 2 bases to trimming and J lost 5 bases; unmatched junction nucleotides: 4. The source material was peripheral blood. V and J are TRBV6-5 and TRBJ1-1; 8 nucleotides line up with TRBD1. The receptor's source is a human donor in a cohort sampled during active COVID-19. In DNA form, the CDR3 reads TGTGCCAGCAGTTACCTACAGGGGGGTACTGAAGCTTTCTTT. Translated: CASSYLQGGTEAFF.